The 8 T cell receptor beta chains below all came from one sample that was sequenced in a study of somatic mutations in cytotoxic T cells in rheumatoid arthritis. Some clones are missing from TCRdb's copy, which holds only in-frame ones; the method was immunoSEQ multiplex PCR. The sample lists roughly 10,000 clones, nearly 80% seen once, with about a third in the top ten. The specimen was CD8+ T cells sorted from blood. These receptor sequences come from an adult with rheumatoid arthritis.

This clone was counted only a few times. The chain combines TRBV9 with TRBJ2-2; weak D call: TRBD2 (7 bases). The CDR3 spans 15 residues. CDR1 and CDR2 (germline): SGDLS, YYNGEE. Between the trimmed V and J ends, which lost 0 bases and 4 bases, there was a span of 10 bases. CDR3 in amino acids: CASSVGRGATGELFF. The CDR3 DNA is TGTGCCAGCAGCGTAGGTCGGGGGGCCACCGGGGAGCTGTTTTTT. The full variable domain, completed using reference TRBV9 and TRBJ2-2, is DSGVTQTPKHLITATGQRVTLRCSPRSGDLSVYWYQQSLDQGLQFLIQYYNGEERAKGNILERFSAQQFPDLHSELNLSSLELGDSALYFCASSVGRGATGELFFGEGSRLTVL.

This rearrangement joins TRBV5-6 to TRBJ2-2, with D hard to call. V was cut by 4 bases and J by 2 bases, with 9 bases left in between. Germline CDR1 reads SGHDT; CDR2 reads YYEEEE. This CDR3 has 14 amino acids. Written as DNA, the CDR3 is TGTGCCAGCAGCCCCGACTTAAACACCGGGGAGCTGTTTTTT. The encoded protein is CASSPDLNTGELFF. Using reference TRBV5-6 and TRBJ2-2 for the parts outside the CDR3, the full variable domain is DAGVTQSPTHLIKTRGQQVTLRCSPKSGHDTVSWYQQALGQGPQFIFQYYEEEERQRGNFPDRFSGHQFPNYSSELNVNALLLGDSALYLCASSPDLNTGELFFGEGSRLTVL.

The CDR3 spells CASSSRGGVGDTQYF. CDR3 nucleotide sequence: TGTGCCAGCAGTTCCCGGGGGGGCGTCGGAGATACGCAGTATTTT. The chain uses TRBV6-4 and TRBJ2-3, with 8 bases lining up with TRBD2. Per germline, CDR1 MRHNA and CDR2 SNTAGT. V lost 5 bases to trimming and J lost 5 bases; unmatched junction nucleotides: 9. The CDR3 length is 15 residues.

CDR3 sequence: CASSIFVNNEQFF. CDR3 DNA: TGTGCCAGTAGTATCTTCGTGAACAATGAGCAGTTCTTC. The chain is built from TRBV19 and TRBJ2-1, with no clear D. Germline-derived CDR1 and CDR2 are LNHDA and SQIVND (reference sequence). This CDR3 region has 13 residues. V dropped 3 bases and J dropped 5 bases, with 8 bases sitting between them.

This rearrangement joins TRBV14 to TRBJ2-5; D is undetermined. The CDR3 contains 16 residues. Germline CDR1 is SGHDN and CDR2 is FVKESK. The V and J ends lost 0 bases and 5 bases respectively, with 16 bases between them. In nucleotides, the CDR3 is TGTGCCAGCAGCCAAGATAGTAATGACATGTGGGAGACCCAGTACTTC. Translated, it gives CASSQDSNDMWETQYF.

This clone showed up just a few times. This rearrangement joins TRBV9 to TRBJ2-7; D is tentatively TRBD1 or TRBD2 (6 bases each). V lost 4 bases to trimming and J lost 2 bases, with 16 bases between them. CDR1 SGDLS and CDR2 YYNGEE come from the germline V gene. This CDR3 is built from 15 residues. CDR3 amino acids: CASSPVPGEAYEQYF. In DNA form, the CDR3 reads TGTGCCAGCAGCCCAGTCCCAGGGGAGGCCTACGAGCAGTACTTC.

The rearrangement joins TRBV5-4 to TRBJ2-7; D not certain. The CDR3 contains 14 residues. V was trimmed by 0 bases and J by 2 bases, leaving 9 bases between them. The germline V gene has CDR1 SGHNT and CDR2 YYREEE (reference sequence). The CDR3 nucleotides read TGTGCCAGCAGCTTGGTACCGGAGCCCTACGAGCAGTACTTC. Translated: CASSLVPEPYEQYF.

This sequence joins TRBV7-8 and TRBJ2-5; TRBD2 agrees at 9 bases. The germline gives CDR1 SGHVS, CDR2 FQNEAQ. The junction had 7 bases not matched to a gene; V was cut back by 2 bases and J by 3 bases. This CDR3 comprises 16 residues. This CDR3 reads CASSLSLAGAKETQYF. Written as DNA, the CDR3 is TGTGCCAGCAGCTTAAGCTTAGCGGGGGCGAAAGAGACCCAGTACTTC.